Presented here are 6 T cell receptor beta chains from one specimen sequenced in a study of cytomegalovirus exposure and HLA in healthy donors. The PCR made use of 60 Vbeta and 13 Jbeta primers. Profiled with immunoSEQ multiplex PCR; TCRdb holds only in-frame clones, not every one. The sample records about 120,000 clones, about 81% being singletons. Sequenced material: PBMCs. The receptors derive from a woman aged 40 to 50 in good health and CMV-seropositive.

The chain carries TRBV7-6 and TRBJ2-7; 11 bases align to TRBD1. J lost 2 bases, V lost 5 bases, and 2 bases had no gene match. The CDR3 covers 14 residues. CDR1 and CDR2 from the germline V gene are SGHVS and FNYEAQ. The chain's CDR3 is CASSPGQGAYEQYF. DNA of the CDR3: TGTGCCAGCAGCCCGGGACAGGGGGCCTACGAGCAGTACTTC.

This clone was observed a handful of times. This sequence joins TRBV6-1 and TRBJ2-1; 7 nucleotides agree with TRBD2. This CDR3 comprises 15 residues. V dropped 6 bases and J dropped 10; count of bases not matched to a gene: 15. Germline CDR1 is MNHNS and CDR2 is SASEGT. CDR3 in amino acids: CASRGTRKGLSEQFF. Written as DNA, the CDR3 is TGTGCCAGCAGGGGCACCCGAAAGGGACTATCCGAGCAGTTCTTC.

This clone was picked up a small number of times. This chain uses TRBV5-1 with TRBJ2-3; 10 nucleotides line up with TRBD2. Germline CDR1 is SGHRS and CDR2 is YFSETQ. The CDR3 covers 18 residues. Trimming at V came to 2 bases and at J to 2 bases, leaving 11 bases not matched to a gene. The chain's CDR3 is CASSFVSLAGGATDTQYF. DNA for the CDR3: TGCGCCAGCAGCTTCGTAAGCTTAGCGGGAGGAGCCACAGATACGCAGTATTTT.

The chain links TRBV14 to TRBJ2-5; D perhaps matches TRBD2 (6 bases). V was clipped by 1 base and J by 3 bases, with 9 bases between them. This CDR3 contains 14 residues. The germline CDR1 and CDR2 sequences are SGHDN and FVKESK. This chain's CDR3 is CASSQVSGEETQYF. CDR3 nucleotides: TGTGCCAGCAGCCAAGTTTCGGGAGAAGAGACCCAGTACTTC.

This sequence joins TRBV7-9 and TRBJ2-7, with D perhaps TRBD2 (5 bases). The V and J ends lost 5 bases and 2 bases respectively, with 22 bases between them. The CDR3 extends over 17 amino acids. CDR1 is SEHNR, CDR2 FQNEAQ, per germline (reference sequence). This CDR3 is CASSPHPGNGRAYEQYF. The CDR3, as DNA: TGTGCCAGCAGCCCCCATCCGGGGAACGGAAGAGCCTACGAGCAGTACTTC. The whole variable domain, remainder taken from reference TRBV7-9 and TRBJ2-7, is DTGVSQNPRHKITKRGQNVTFRCDPISEHNRLYWYRQTLGQGPEFLTYFQNEAQLEKSRLLSDRFSAERPKGSFSTLEIQRTEQGDSAMYLCASSPHPGNGRAYEQYFGPGTRLTVT.

V is TRBV7-9 and J is TRBJ2-7, with D unclear. Germline V gene data show CDR1 as SEHNR and CDR2 as FQNEAQ (reference sequence). The CDR3 spans 13 residues. V was clipped by 5 bases and J by 2 bases, with 10 bases between them. DNA for the CDR3: TGTGCCAGCAGCGGGCCCCCGACCTACGAGCAGTACTTC. Translating it yields CASSGPPTYEQYF. Full variable domain (missing parts from reference TRBV7-9 and TRBJ2-7): DTGVSQNPRHKITKRGQNVTFRCDPISEHNRLYWYRQTLGQGPEFLTYFQNEAQLEKSRLLSDRFSAERPKGSFSTLEIQRTEQGDSAMYLCASSGPPTYEQYFGPGTRLTVT.